The 11 T cell receptor beta chains below all came from one sample that was sequenced in a study of blood T cell repertoires in COVID-19. Method: immunoSEQ multiplex PCR; TCRdb's copy keeps in-frame clones and lacks some. The sample records 250,000 to 300,000 clones, roughly 89% being singletons. The sample comprised peripheral blood. The source is a man between 50 and 59 years old with acute or convalescent COVID-19.

The CDR3 coding sequence is TGTGCCAGTAGGGCGGGAGTAGCCAAAAACATTCAGTACTTC. It codes for CASRAGVAKNIQYF. V is TRBV19 and J is TRBJ2-4, with TRBD2 identical over 7 bases. The V gene's germline CDR1 is LNHDA and CDR2 SQIVND (reference sequence). This CDR3 comprises 14 residues. J gave up 0 bases and V 6 bases, and 2 bases lay outside the gene matches.

V gene TRBV30 combines with J gene TRBJ2-5; D may be TRBD2 (7 bases). V was cut by 1 base and J by 4 bases, with 16 bases left in between. Germline V gene lookup returns CDR1 GTSNPN and CDR2 SVGIG (reference sequence). The CDR3 has 15 residues. The CDR3 DNA follows: TGTGCCTGGAGTGCATCTTGGGGGGGCAGAGAGACCCAGTACTTC. Translated, it gives CAWSASWGGRETQYF.

The chain recombines TRBV5-1 with TRBJ2-1; the match to TRBD2 covers 9 bases. This CDR3 has 16 residues. Germline CDR1 SGHRS, CDR2 YFSETQ. The trim removed 7 bases at V and 8 bases at J, leaving 16 bases unmatched. The CDR3: CASSRAGGPHGDEQFF. The CDR3 nucleotides read TGCGCCAGCTCCCGAGCGGGGGGCCCCCATGGGGATGAGCAGTTCTTC.

This chain connects TRBV3-1 (or the pseudogene TRBV3-2) to TRBJ1-6, with TRBD1 matching over 9 bases. The V gene's germline CDR1 is LGHDT and CDR2 YNNKEL (reference sequence). This CDR3 has 18 amino acids. V shed 6 bases, J shed 5 bases, and the junction held 14 bases outside the gene matches. DNA for the CDR3: TGTGCCAGCAGTACCGCACTCCCCGGGACAGGGAATAATTCACCCCTCCACTTT. It yields the protein CASSTALPGTGNNSPLHF.

The chain employs TRBV4-1 and TRBJ1-5; D gene unclear. The CDR3 sequence is 13 residues long. V lost 4 bases to trimming and J lost 6 bases, with 10 bases between them. The germline V gene encodes CDR1 MGHRA and CDR2 YSYEKL. The CDR3 protein is CASSPGEAQPQHF. As DNA, the CDR3 is TGCGCCAGCAGCCCCGGAGAGGCTCAGCCCCAGCATTTT.

This clone was observed a single time. This chain links TRBV10-3 with TRBJ1-2; 10 positions agree with TRBD1. Trimming took 6 bases from V and 6 from J; bases not matched to a gene: 7. Looked up from germline, CDR1 is ENHRY and CDR2 is SYGVKD. The CDR3 has 14 amino acids. CDR3 residues: CAISGQGGGDGYTF. DNA for the CDR3: TGTGCCATCAGCGGACAGGGGGGCGGCGATGGCTACACCTTC.

This chain links TRBV30 with TRBJ1-2; D is uncertain. CDR3 size: 13 residues. The germline gives CDR1 GTSNPN, CDR2 SVGIG (reference sequence). Trimming removed 1 base from V and 7 bases from J, with 13 bases in between. The DNA of the CDR3 is TGTGCCTGGAGTGCTCCCCCAGGAGGTGGCTACACCTTC. This translates into CAWSAPPGGGYTF.

This rearrangement joins TRBV9 to TRBJ2-5, with 8 nucleotides matching TRBD1. CDR1 and CDR2 from the germline V gene are SGDLS and YYNGEE. This CDR3 spans 14 amino acids. Unmatched junction bases numbered 2, after V lost 0 bases and J lost 4 bases. The CDR3 DNA reads TGTGCCAGCAGCGTAGGGGGGACAGGAGAGACCCAGTACTTC. Translated, it gives CASSVGGTGETQYF.

This chain links TRBV11-2 with TRBJ1-4; 8 nucleotides align to TRBD1. The CDR3 is made up of 13 amino acids. The germline V gene encodes CDR1 SGHAT and CDR2 FQNNGV. V gave up 5 bases and J gave up 11 bases; unmatched junction bases: 7. The CDR3 nucleotides are TGTGCCAGCAGCCCCGACAGGGGCGGGAAACTGTTTTTT. Translating gives CASSPDRGGKLFF.

The CDR3 DNA reads TGTGCCAGTAGTATCATCGCGGGGGGGCTGGAGACCCAGTACTTC. Its protein is CASSIIAGGLETQYF. The chain carries TRBV19 and TRBJ2-5, with 9 bases that match TRBD2. The CDR3 runs 15 residues. Looked up from germline, CDR1 is LNHDA and CDR2 is SQIVND (reference sequence). V was pared by 3 bases and J by 5 bases, with 7 bases of the junction left unmatched. Together with reference TRBV19 and TRBJ2-5, the CDR3 gives the full variable domain: DGGITQSPKYLFRKEGQNVTLSCEQNLNHDAMYWYRQDPGQGLRLIYYSQIVNDFQKGDIAEGYSVSREKKESFPLTVTSAQKNPTAFYLCASSIIAGGLETQYFGPGTRLLVL.

The V call is TRBV6-6, the J call TRBJ1-3; D call uncertain. Trimming left V 6 bases short and J 0 bases short, with 12 bases between. Germline CDR1 MNHNY, CDR2 SVGAGI (reference sequence). This CDR3 has 15 amino acids. The CDR3, as DNA: TGTGCCAGCAGCCAATTGGGCCGCTCTGGAAACACCATATATTTT. Its protein is CASSQLGRSGNTIYF.